This T cell receptor (beta chain) was obtained from a study of blood T cell repertoires in COVID-19. Study in general: The analysed material was cDNA or gDNA that came from T cells, B-cell-depleted T cells, or PBMCs.

Per the original methods: Amplification of reference gene primers was used by the study to estimate nucleated cell counts. TCRdb keeps only in-frame clones here, not all; method: immunoSEQ multiplex PCR. The D gene and trimming were derived from the DNA, and the V and J assignments and clone size from that table. The repertoire holds around 120,000 clones, around four fifths seen once, with about 9.6% in the top ten. Sequenced material: peripheral blood. This sequence was found in a man aged 40-50 years with active or convalescent COVID-19.

As DNA, the CDR3 is TGTGCCAGCAGCCCGACAGTAGGCTACACCTTC. This gives the protein CASSPTVGYTF. This sequence joins TRBV5-8 and TRBJ1-2, with a weak D call TRBD1 (5 bases). V was pared by 4 bases and J by 8 bases, with 9 bases between. Germline values: CDR1 SGHTS, CDR2 YDEGEE. CDR3 length: 11 residues.